This is a list of T cell receptor beta chains from one sample in a study of control samples from healthy donors and cancer patients. The repertoire was sequenced with immunoSEQ multiplex PCR; TCRdb's copy has only in-frame clones and lacks some. The table shows about 150,000 clones, with 94% occurring only once. The specimen was blood. The source is a man in his forties in good health. Both conserved end residues are part of each CDR3. The D gene is left open where the match is weak.

V: TRBV29-1; J: TRBJ2-1; D: TRBD1; CDR3: CSVGGQGVNEQFF
V: TRBV18; J: TRBJ2-3; D: TRBD2; CDR3: CASSPNPVAGGSTDTQYF
V: TRBV11-2; J: TRBJ1-2; D: .; CDR3: CASSLDAGPGYGYTF
V: TRBV24-1; J: TRBJ2-7; D: TRBD1; CDR3: CATSETGTQNSEQYF
V: TRBV12-5; J: TRBJ2-3; D: TRBD2; CDR3: CASGLSTGGLTDTQYF
V: TRBV19; J: TRBJ1-6; D: .; CDR3: CASSMGRRSPLHF
V: TRBV5-5; J: TRBJ1-2; D: .; CDR3: CASSPRADSRYGYTF
V: TRBV4-3; J: TRBJ2-7; D: .; CDR3: CASSPVGGSYEQYF
V: TRBV4-1; J: TRBJ2-1; D: .; CDR3: CASSPQGSYNEQFF
V: TRBV19; J: TRBJ1-6; D: .; CDR3: CASSSGPGNSPLHF
V: TRBV19; J: TRBJ1-1; D: .; CDR3: CASTMGGTEAFF
V: TRBV7-6; J: TRBJ2-1; D: .; CDR3: CASSLGSIEQFF
V: TRBV5-4; J: TRBJ2-5; D: .; CDR3: CASSLRGYQETQYF
V: TRBV28; J: TRBJ1-5; D: .; CDR3: CASSFAPGRGPPNQPQHF
V: TRBV27; J: TRBJ1-2; D: .; CDR3: CASSSSGGAFGYTF
V: TRBV9; J: TRBJ2-2; D: .; CDR3: CASRAVGGELFF
V: TRBV5-4; J: TRBJ1-1; D: TRBD1; CDR3: CASSQGQGVTEAFF
V: TRBV10-3; J: TRBJ2-2; D: .; CDR3: CAIREPGGTGELFF
V: TRBV6-5; J: TRBJ1-5; D: TRBD1; CDR3: CASRTTGGSQPQHF
V: TRBV10-3; J: TRBJ1-1; D: .; CDR3: CAISESQDLNTEAFF